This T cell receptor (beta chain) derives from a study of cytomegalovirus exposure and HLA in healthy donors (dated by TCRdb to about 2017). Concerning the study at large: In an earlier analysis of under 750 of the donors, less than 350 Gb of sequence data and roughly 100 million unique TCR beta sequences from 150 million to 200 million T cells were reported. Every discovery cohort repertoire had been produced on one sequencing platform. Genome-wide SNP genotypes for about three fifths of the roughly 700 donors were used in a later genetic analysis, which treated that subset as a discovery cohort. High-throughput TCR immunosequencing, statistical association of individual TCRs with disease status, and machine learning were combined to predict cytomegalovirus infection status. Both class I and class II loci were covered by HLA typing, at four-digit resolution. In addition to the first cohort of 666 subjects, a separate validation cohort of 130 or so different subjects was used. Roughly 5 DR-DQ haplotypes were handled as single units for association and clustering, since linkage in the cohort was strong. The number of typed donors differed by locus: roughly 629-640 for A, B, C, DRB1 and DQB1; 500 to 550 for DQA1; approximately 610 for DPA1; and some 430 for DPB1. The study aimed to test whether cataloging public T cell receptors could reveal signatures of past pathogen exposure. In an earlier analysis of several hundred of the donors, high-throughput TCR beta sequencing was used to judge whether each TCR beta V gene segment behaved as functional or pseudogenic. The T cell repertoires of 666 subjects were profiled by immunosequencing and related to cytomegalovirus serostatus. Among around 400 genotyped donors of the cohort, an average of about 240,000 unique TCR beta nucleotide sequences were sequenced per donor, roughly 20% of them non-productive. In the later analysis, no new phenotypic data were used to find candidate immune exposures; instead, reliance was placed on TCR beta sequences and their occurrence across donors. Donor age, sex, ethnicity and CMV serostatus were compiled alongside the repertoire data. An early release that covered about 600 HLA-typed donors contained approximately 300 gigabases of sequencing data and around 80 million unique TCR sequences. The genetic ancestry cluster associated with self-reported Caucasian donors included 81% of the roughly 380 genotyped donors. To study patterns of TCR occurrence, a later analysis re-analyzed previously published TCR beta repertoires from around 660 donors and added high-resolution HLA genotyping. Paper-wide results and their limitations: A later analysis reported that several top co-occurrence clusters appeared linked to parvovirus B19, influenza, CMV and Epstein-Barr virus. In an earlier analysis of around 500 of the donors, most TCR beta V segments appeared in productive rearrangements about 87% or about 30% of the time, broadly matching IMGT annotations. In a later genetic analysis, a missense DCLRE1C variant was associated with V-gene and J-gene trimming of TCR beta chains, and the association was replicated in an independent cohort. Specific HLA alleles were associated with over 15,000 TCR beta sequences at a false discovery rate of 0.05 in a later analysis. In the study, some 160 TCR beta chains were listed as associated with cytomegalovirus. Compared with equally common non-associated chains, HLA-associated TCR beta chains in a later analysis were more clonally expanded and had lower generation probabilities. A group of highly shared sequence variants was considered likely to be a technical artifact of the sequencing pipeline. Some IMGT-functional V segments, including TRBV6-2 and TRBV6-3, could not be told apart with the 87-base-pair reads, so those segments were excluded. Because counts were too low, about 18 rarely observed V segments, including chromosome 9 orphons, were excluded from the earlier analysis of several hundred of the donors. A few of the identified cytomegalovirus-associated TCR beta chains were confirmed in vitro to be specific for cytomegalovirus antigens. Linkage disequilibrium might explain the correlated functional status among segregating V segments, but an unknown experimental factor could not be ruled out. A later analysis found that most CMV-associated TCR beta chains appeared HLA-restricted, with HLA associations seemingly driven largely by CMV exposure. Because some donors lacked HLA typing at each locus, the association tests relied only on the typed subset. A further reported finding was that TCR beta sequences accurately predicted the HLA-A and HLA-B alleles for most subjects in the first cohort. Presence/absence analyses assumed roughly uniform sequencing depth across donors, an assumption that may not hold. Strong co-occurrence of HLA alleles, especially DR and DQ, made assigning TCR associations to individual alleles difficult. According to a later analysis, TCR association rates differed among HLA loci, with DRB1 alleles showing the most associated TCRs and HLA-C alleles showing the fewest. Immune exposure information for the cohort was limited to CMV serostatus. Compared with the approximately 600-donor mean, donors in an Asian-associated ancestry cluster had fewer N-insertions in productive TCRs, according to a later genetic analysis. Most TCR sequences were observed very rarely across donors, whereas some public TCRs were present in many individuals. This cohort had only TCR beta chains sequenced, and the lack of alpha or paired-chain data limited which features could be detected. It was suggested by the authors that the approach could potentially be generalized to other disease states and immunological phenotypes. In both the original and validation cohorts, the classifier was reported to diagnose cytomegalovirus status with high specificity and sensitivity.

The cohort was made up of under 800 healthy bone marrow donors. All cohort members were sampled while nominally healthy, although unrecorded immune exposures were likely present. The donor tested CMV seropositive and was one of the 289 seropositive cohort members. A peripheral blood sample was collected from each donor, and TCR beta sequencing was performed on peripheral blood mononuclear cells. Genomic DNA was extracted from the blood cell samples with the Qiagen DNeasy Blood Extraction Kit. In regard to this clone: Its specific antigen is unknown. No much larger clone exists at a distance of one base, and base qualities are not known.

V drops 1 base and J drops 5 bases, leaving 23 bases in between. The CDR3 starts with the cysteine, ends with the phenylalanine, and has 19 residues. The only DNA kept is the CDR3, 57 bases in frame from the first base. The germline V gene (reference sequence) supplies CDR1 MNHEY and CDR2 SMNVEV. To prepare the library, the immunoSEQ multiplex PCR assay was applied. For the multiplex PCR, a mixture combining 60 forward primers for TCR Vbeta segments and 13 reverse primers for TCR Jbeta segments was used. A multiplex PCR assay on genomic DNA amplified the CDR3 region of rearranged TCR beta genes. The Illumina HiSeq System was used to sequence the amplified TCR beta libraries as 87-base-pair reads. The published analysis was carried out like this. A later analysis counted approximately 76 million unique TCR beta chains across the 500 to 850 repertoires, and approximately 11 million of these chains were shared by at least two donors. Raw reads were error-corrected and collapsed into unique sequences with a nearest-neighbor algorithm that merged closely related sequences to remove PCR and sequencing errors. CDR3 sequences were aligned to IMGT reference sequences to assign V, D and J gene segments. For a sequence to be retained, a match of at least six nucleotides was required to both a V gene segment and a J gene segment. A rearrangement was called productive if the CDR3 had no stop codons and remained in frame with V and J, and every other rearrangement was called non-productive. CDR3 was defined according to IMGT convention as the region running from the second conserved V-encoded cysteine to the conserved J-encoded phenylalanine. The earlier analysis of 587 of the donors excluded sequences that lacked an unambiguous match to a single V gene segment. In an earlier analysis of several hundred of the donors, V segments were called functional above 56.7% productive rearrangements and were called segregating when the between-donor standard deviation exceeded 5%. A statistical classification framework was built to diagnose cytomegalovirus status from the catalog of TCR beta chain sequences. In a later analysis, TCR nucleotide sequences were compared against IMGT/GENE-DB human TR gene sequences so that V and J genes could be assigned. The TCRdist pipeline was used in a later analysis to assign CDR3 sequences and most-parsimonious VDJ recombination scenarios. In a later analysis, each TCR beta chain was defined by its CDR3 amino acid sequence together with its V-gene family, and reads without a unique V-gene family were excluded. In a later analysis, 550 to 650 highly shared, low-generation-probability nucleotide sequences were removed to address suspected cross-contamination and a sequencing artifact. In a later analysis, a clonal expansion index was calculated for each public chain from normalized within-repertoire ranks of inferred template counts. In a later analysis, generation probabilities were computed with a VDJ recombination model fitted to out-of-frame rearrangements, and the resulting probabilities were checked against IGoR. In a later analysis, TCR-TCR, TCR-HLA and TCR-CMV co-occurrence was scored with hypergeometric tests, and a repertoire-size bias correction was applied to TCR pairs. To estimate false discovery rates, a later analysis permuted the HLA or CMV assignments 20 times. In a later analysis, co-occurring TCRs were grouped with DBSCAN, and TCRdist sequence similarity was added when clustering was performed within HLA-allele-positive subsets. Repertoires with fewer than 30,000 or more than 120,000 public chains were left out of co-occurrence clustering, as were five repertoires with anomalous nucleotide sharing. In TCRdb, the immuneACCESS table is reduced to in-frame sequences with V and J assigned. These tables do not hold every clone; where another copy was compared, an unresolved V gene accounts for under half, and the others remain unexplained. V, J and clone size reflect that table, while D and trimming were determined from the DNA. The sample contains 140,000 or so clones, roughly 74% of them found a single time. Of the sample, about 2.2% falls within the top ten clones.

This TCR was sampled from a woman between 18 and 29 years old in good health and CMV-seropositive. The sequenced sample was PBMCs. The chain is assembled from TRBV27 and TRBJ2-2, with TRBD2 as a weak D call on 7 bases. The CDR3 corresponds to CASSLWGGQSPMGTGELFF. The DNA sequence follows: TGTGCCAGCAGTTTATGGGGGGGGCAGAGTCCCATGGGGACCGGGGAGCTGTTTTTT.